This T cell receptor beta chain was documented in a study of T cell responses to AZD1222 COVID-19 vaccine. Findings and caveats of the study: Clonal diversity was possibly underestimated; the donors were predominantly white British and more often female. Spike-specific TCR repertoires showed rising breadth and depth after two AZD1222 doses. Per reports, nearly half of all spike-specific TCRs target regions that are unmutated in variants.

Assay: immunoSEQ multiplex PCR; the TCRdb copy retains only in-frame clones and omits some. The table shows some 200,000 clones, with 80% to 95% occurring only once. The analysis combined second doses at about 4 or about 12 weeks. As for this clone: The antigen is not known.

This clonotype originated in an adult who received the AZD1222 COVID-19 vaccine. Sequencing used peripheral blood, obtained 28 days after the second AZD1222 dose.

The CDR3 reads CASSYSQGLNTEAFF. The CDR3 DNA reads TGTGCCAGCAGTTACTCGCAGGGTCTGAACACTGAAGCTTTCTTT. The chain has TRBV6-5 and TRBJ1-1, with a possible D match to TRBD1 (5 bases). V was trimmed by 0 bases and J by 0 bases, leaving 8 bases between them. The CDR3 totals 15 residues. Germline values: CDR1 MNHEY, CDR2 SVGAGI.